Listed here are 18 T cell receptor beta chains from one sample, sequenced in a study of esophageal squamous cell carcinoma under preoperative chemotherapy. Time point in this sample: before preoperative PTX-NDP chemotherapy. In TCRdb, the PCR reads were re-called with MiXCR into one record per CDR3 protein. The sample lists 15,000 to 20,000 distinct CDR3 sequences, more than 45% seen once, with approximately 30% in the top ten. This sample was obtained from a patient given preoperative chemotherapy. The receptors come from a human donor with esophageal squamous cell carcinoma. The donor label of this sample is uncertain.

Within the sample, this clonotype is medium-sized. The chain joins TRBV11-3 to TRBJ2-5; TRBD1 agrees at 9 bases. The ends lost 2 bases at V and 5 bases at J; junction bases unmatched: 6. The germline V gene has CDR1 SGHNT and CDR2 YENEEA. This CDR3 comprises 15 residues. This CDR3 reads CASSLSGQGGETQYF. The CDR3, as DNA: TGTGCCAGCAGCTTATCGGGACAGGGCGGCGAGACCCAGTACTTC.

This clonotype is large in the sample. The chain has TRBV7-8 and TRBJ2-5; 12 nucleotides agree with TRBD2. Trimming cost V 4 bases and J 4 bases; bases outside gene matches: 7. CDR3 length: 16 amino acids. Per the germline V gene, CDR1 is SGHVS and CDR2 is FQNEAQ. CDR3 sequence (DNA): TGTGCCAGCAGCTCGCTAGCGGGAGGGCCTTTAGAGACCCAGTACTTC. Encoded protein: CASSSLAGGPLETQYF.

The genes are TRBV11-2 and TRBJ2-5, with 11 bases aligning to TRBD2. TRBJ2-7 matches the DNA end more closely, so the J call is doubtful. Germline V gene data show CDR1 as SGHAT and CDR2 as FQNNGV. The CDR3 sequence is 14 residues long. In DNA, the CDR3 is TGTGCCAGCAGCTTGGGGACTAGCGGCTACGAGCAGTACTTC. This gives the protein CASSLGTSGYEQYF.

By share, this clonotype counts as large. The chain links TRBV7-2 to TRBJ2-5; D might be TRBD2 (6 bases). The V gene's germline CDR1 is SGHTA and CDR2 FQGNSA. This CDR3 has 14 amino acids. The V end was cut by 5 bases, the J end by 2 bases, with 12 bases between. The CDR3 sequence is CASSLGTFQETQYF. The CDR3 DNA sequence: TGTGCCAGCAGCCTTGGGACTTTTCAAGAGACCCAGTACTTC.

Regarding this clonotype: A much more abundant neighbour one base away suggests this may be a read error. The chain uses TRBV7-2 and TRBJ2-5, with 8 bases matching TRBD2. Germline-derived CDR1 and CDR2 are SGHTA and FQGNSA. The CDR3 has 16 amino acids. Losses at the gene ends were 1 base for V and 11 bases for J; bases not matched to a gene: 15. The CDR3 nucleotides are TGTGCCAGCAGCTTAGTTCGGGGGGGCCATCGCAATGAGCAGTACTTC. Translated: CASSLVRGGHRNEQYF.

The rearrangement uses TRBV7-2 and TRBJ2-1; TRBD2 agrees at 12 bases. The CDR3 length is 17 residues. Germline assignment: CDR1 SGHTA and CDR2 FQGNSA. Trimming cost V 1 base and J 6 bases; bases outside gene matches: 7. CDR3 residues: CASSLDASGGALNEQFF. CDR3 nucleotides: TGTGCCAGCAGCTTAGACGCTAGCGGGGGGGCCCTCAATGAGCAGTTCTTC.

This clonotype has a handful of counts. The V call is TRBV7-8, the J call TRBJ2-4; D not resolved. Germline loops: CDR1 SGHVS, CDR2 FQNEAQ. The CDR3 is made up of 15 amino acids. Trimming left V 1 base short and J 4 bases short, with 11 bases between. CDR3 DNA sequence: TGTGCCAGCAGCTTAGGGGGTCAGGAGAAAAACATTCAGTACTTC. Its translation is CASSLGGQEKNIQYF.

Concerning this clonotype: The conserved phenylalanine or tryptophan is not found at the CDR3 terminus, so this likely reflects a read error. No DNA is shown, since the ends of the CDR3 on it are uncertain; the CDR3 is the one TCRdb lists. The rearrangement links TRBV6-5 to TRBJ2-5; TRBD1, the table's D call, was not compared with the DNA. The CDR3 is made up of 17 amino acids, end residues included. The germline V gene encodes CDR1 MNHEY and CDR2 SVGAGI. CDR3 protein: CGGSYSRGGAGQETRHL.

The V and J genes are TRBV7-2 and TRBJ2-3; 7 nucleotides align to TRBD2. The V segment lost 2 bases and the J segment 6 bases; nucleotides outside the gene matches: 8. The CDR3 covers 15 residues. Germline V gene lookup returns CDR1 SGHTA and CDR2 FQGNSA. The CDR3 loop reads CASSLWAGVQDTQYF. CDR3 bases: TGTGCCAGCAGCTTATGGGCGGGGGTTCAGGATACGCAGTATTTT. Together with reference TRBV7-2 and TRBJ2-3, the CDR3 gives the full variable domain: GAGVSQSPSNKVTEKGKDVELRCDPISGHTALYWYRQSLGQGLEFLIYFQGNSAPDKSGLPSDRFSAERTGGSVSTLTIQRTQQEDSAVYLCASSLWAGVQDTQYFGPGTRLTVL.

This rearrangement joins TRBV27 to TRBJ2-1; no clear D gene. CDR1 and CDR2 (germline): MNHEY, SMNVEV (reference sequence). V lost 6 bases, J lost 0 bases, and 12 bases lay in between. CDR3 size: 15 residues. This chain's CDR3 is CASRPAQSSYNEQFF. The CDR3 nucleotides read TGTGCCAGCAGGCCGGCTCAGAGCTCCTACAATGAGCAGTTCTTC.

DNA of the CDR3: TGTGCCAGCAGCTTACGCGGGGGGCGCGATGAGCAGTTCTTC. Translation: CASSLRGGRDEQFF. The J gene is TRBJ2-1, the V gene TRBV11-3; 8 nucleotides line up with TRBD2. CDR1 SGHNT and CDR2 YENEEA come from the germline V gene. The ends lost 2 bases at V and 8 bases at J; junction bases unmatched: 5. The CDR3 runs to 14 residues.

This clonotype was picked up many times. The chain employs TRBV6-1 and TRBJ2-3; D perhaps matches TRBD1 (5 bases). The germline V gene encodes CDR1 MNHNS and CDR2 SASEGT. There are 14 residues in the CDR3. Trimming took 7 bases from V and 6 from J, leaving 17 bases between them. CDR3 DNA sequence: TGTGCCAGCATGAACAGGCCCCACGCTGATACGCAGTATTTT. Encoded protein: CASMNRPHADTQYF.

This clonotype is medium-sized within its sample. The chain carries TRBV11-2 and TRBJ2-1; TRBD1 agrees at 8 bases. CDR3 length: 16 residues. Per the germline V gene, CDR1 is SGHAT and CDR2 is FQNNGV. V gave up 5 bases and J gave up 8 bases; unmatched junction bases: 14. CDR3 loop: CASSQPPDRVSDEQFF. DNA of the CDR3: TGTGCCAGCAGCCAGCCCCCGGACAGGGTTAGTGATGAGCAGTTCTTC.

The chain uses TRBV11-2 and TRBJ2-3; 8 nucleotides line up with TRBD2. The J call may not be correct, given that the DNA end is closer to TRBJ2-7. The germline gives CDR1 SGHAT, CDR2 FQNNGV. This CDR3 region has 15 residues. This CDR3 is CASSLVAGGTYEQYF. CDR3 nucleotide sequence: TGTGCCAGCAGCTTAGTCGCGGGAGGCACCTACGAGCAGTACTTC.

V and J are TRBV28 and TRBJ2-2; D ambiguous. Germline loops: CDR1 MDHEN, CDR2 SYDVKM. This CDR3 comprises 12 residues. Trimming removed 6 bases at V and 3 bases at J, with 5 bases between. CDR3 sequence: CASSSHTGELFF. The CDR3 nucleotides are TGTGCCAGCAGCTCTCACACCGGGGAGCTGTTTTTT.

The rearrangement uses TRBV12-3 or TRBV12-4 and TRBJ2-5, with D possibly called TRBD1 or TRBD2 (6 bases each). This CDR3 has 18 residues. CDR3 coding DNA: TGTGCGGGCAGTTTGGGGGGCCTCGGGGGCCGTGACCAAGAGACCCAGTACTTC. It is translated as CAGSLGGLGGRDQETQYF.

The chain couples TRBV7-9 to TRBJ2-1; D gene ambiguous. The closer fit of TRBJ2-7 to the DNA end suggests the J call may be wrong. CDR3 size: 12 residues. Germline assignment: CDR1 SEHNR and CDR2 FQNEAQ (reference sequence). CDR3 sequence reads: CASSLPSYEQYF. DNA for the CDR3: TGTGCCAGCAGCTTACCCTCCTACGAGCAGTACTTC.

This clonotype was found a few times. The chain couples TRBV6-1 to TRBJ2-6; TRBD2 aligns across 13 bases. V shed 2 bases, J shed 3 bases, and the junction held 7 bases outside the gene matches. CDR3 length: 19 residues. From germline, CDR1 is MNHNS and CDR2 SASEGT. The CDR3 loop is CASSERTSGSYFGANVLTF. CDR3 DNA: TGTGCCAGCAGTGAAAGGACTAGCGGGAGTTATTTTGGGGCCAACGTCCTGACTTTC.